The 18 T cell receptor beta chains below all came from one sample that was sequenced in a study of blood T cell repertoires in COVID-19. Assay used: immunoSEQ multiplex PCR; TCRdb lists only in-frame clones, some missing. The table includes 150,000 to 200,000 clones, around 73% detected once. The specimen was PBMCs or T cells enriched from blood (not recorded which). These receptors originate from a woman in her forties or fifties who had recovered from COVID-19.

The CDR3 loop reads CASSVSPTGGNTEAFF. As DNA, the CDR3 is TGTGCCAGCAGCGTGTCCCCAACAGGGGGGAACACTGAAGCTTTCTTT. The V gene is TRBV9, the J gene TRBJ1-1; 8 nucleotides align to TRBD1. CDR1 and CDR2 (germline): SGDLS, YYNGEE. The CDR3 runs to 16 residues. The J segment lost 1 base and the V segment lost 2 bases, leaving 7 bases of the junction unmatched.

The chain is built from TRBV6-1 and TRBJ2-1, with 8 bases lining up with TRBD2. CDR1 and CDR2 from the germline V gene are MNHNS and SASEGT. Trimming removed 1 base from V and 6 bases from J; junction bases left unmatched: 8. The CDR3 extends over 16 amino acids. CDR3 protein: CASSEGLAGGINEQFF. The CDR3 DNA is TGTGCCAGCAGTGAAGGGCTAGCGGGTGGAATCAATGAGCAGTTCTTC.

V is TRBV28 and J is TRBJ2-7, with D possibly TRBD2 on 6 matching bases. CDR3 length: 10 residues. V was clipped by 10 bases and J by 6 bases, with 10 bases between them. Germline-derived CDR1 and CDR2 are MDHEN and SYDVKM. CDR3 residues: CATSEGEQYF. The CDR3 nucleotides read TGTGCCACCTCGGAGGGCGAGCAGTACTTC.

The chain is built from TRBV28 and TRBJ2-7; no firm D call. This CDR3 comprises 11 residues. The ends were cut back, 5 bases at V and 4 bases at J, with 6 bases in the middle. Per germline, CDR1 MDHEN and CDR2 SYDVKM. This CDR3 is CASSSRYEQYF. The CDR3 bases are TGTGCCAGCAGTAGCCGGTACGAGCAGTACTTC. Together with reference TRBV28 and TRBJ2-7, the CDR3 gives the full variable domain: DVKVTQSSRYLVKRTGEKVFLECVQDMDHENMFWYRQDPGLGLRLIYFSYDVKMKEKGDIPEGYSVSREKKERFSLILESASTNQTSMYLCASSSRYEQYFGPGTRLTVT.

This rearrangement joins TRBV29-1 to TRBJ2-1, with 10 bases lining up with TRBD2. There are 18 residues in the CDR3. Germline values: CDR1 SQVTM, CDR2 ANQGSEA. V was clipped by 7 bases and J by 3 bases; unmatched bases: 18. CDR3 region: CSGDGTVTGTSDYNEQFF. In nucleotides, the CDR3 is TGCAGCGGAGATGGGACGGTAACCGGGACTAGCGACTACAATGAGCAGTTCTTC.

The genes are TRBV19 and TRBJ2-5; the D is unclear. Per germline, CDR1 LNHDA and CDR2 SQIVND (reference sequence). Trimming removed 6 bases at V and 5 bases at J, with 19 bases between. CDR3 length: 15 amino acids. DNA of the CDR3: TGTGCCAGTAGCAACCACCAAGGCAGCAGGGAGACCCAGTACTTC. Translated: CASSNHQGSRETQYF. Using reference TRBV19 and TRBJ2-5 for the parts outside the CDR3, the full variable domain is DGGITQSPKYLFRKEGQNVTLSCEQNLNHDAMYWYRQDPGQGLRLIYYSQIVNDFQKGDIAEGYSVSREKKESFPLTVTSAQKNPTAFYLCASSNHQGSRETQYFGPGTRLLVL.

The chain is built from TRBV3-1 (or the pseudogene TRBV3-2) and TRBJ2-7; TRBD2 aligns across 8 bases. V shed 2 bases and J 7 bases; nucleotides not matched to a gene: 7. The germline CDR1 and CDR2 sequences are LGHDT and YNNKEL (reference sequence). The CDR3 has 14 amino acids. CDR3 DNA: TGTGCCAGCAGCCAAAGGTCGGGAGGGGGTGAGCAGTACTTC. Protein sequence: CASSQRSGGGEQYF.

The chain has TRBV5-1 and TRBJ2-1, with 10 bases identical to TRBD2. Germline V gene lookup returns CDR1 SGHRS and CDR2 YFSETQ. V shed 4 bases and J 5 bases; nucleotides not matched to a gene: 9. The CDR3 runs 16 residues. DNA for the CDR3: TGCGCCAGCAGCATACGGACTAGCGGAATTAACAATGAGCAGTTCTTC. Encoded protein: CASSIRTSGINNEQFF.

The gene calls are TRBV11-2 and TRBJ1-2; TRBD1 might be the D (6 bases). CDR1 is SGHAT and CDR2 is FQNNGV in the germline V gene. V was clipped by 1 base and J by 7 bases, with 10 bases between them. The CDR3 sequence is 13 residues long. In nucleotides, the CDR3 is TGTGCCAGCAGCTTAGGTGACAGGAGTGGCTACACCTTC. Its translation is CASSLGDRSGYTF.

The genes are TRBV5-4 and TRBJ1-4; D is unclear. Germline-derived CDR1 and CDR2 are SGHNT and YYREEE (reference sequence). This CDR3 region has 14 residues. The ends were cut back, 1 base at V and 8 bases at J, with 12 bases in the middle. CDR3 bases: TGTGCCAGCAGCTTGTACGGGATGAAAGAAAAACTGTTTTTT. Protein product: CASSLYGMKEKLFF.

This chain links TRBV11-3 with TRBJ2-1; 9 bases are a match to TRBD2. V gave up 0 bases and J gave up 6 bases; unmatched junction bases: 9. The CDR3 loop spans 17 amino acids. The germline gives CDR1 SGHNT, CDR2 YENEEA. The CDR3 region has the DNA TGTGCCAGCAGCTTAGATCTGGGCCTAGCGGGGTCCAATGAGCAGTTCTTC. This translates into CASSLDLGLAGSNEQFF.

V and J are TRBV18 and TRBJ1-2, with 9 bases lining up with TRBD1. Per the germline V gene, CDR1 is KGHSH and CDR2 is LQKENI. The CDR3 extends over 14 amino acids. Trimming at V came to 6 bases and at J to 4 bases, leaving 6 bases not matched to a gene. The CDR3 loop is CASSPGQGPYGYTF. In DNA, the CDR3 is TGTGCCAGCTCTCCAGGACAGGGGCCCTATGGCTACACCTTC. Looking up the rest from reference TRBV18 and TRBJ1-2 gives the full variable domain: NAGVMQNPRHLVRRRGQEARLRCSPMKGHSHVYWYRQLPEEGLKFMVYLQKENIIDESGMPKERFSAEFPKEGPSILRIQQVVRGDSAAYFCASSPGQGPYGYTFGSGTRLTVV.

V usage is TRBV29-1 and J usage is TRBJ2-2, with 8 bases fitting TRBD2. V lost 1 base to trimming and J lost 5 bases; unmatched junction nucleotides: 6. This CDR3 is 15 amino acids long. Germline CDR1 SQVTM, CDR2 ANQGSEA. In DNA, the CDR3 is TGCAGCGTTGAAGGGGCGGGGGGCCGAACCGGGGAGCTGTTTTTT. It yields the protein CSVEGAGGRTGELFF.

The V gene is TRBV6-4, the J gene TRBJ2-1, with 7 bases identical to TRBD2. Germline trimming cut 7 bases from V and 5 bases from J; bases unmatched to any gene: 8. The CDR3 extends over 14 amino acids. The germline V gene encodes CDR1 MRHNA and CDR2 SNTAGT. CDR3 residues: CASILTGGNNEQFF. CDR3 bases: TGTGCCAGCATACTTACGGGAGGAAACAATGAGCAGTTCTTC.

This chain uses TRBV28 with TRBJ2-5; the match to TRBD2 covers 7 bases. This CDR3 is 17 amino acids long. Germline V gene lookup returns CDR1 MDHEN and CDR2 SYDVKM. V trimming: 3 bases; J trimming: 4 bases; junction bases outside the gene matches: 14. This CDR3 reads CASSFYLRLAEGETQYF. Here the CDR3 DNA reads TGTGCCAGCAGTTTCTATCTGAGGCTAGCGGAGGGAGAGACCCAGTACTTC.

The chain carries TRBV9 and TRBJ1-1, with D perhaps matching TRBD1 (5 bases). Germline values: CDR1 SGDLS, CDR2 YYNGEE. V was shortened by 1 base and J by 0 bases, with 7 bases between the two germline ends. This CDR3 is built from 14 residues. CDR3 in DNA: TGTGCCAGCAGCGTAAAGGGGATGAACACTGAAGCTTTCTTT. Encoded protein: CASSVKGMNTEAFF.

The rearrangement joins TRBV6-5 to TRBJ2-5; TRBD1 agrees at 8 bases. This CDR3 contains 15 residues. Germline V gene sequence: CDR1 MNHEY, CDR2 SVGAGI. Unmatched junction bases numbered 8, after V lost 8 bases and J lost 0 bases. The CDR3 loop reads CASRRDRWDQETQYF. CDR3 nucleotide sequence: TGTGCCAGCCGCCGGGACAGGTGGGACCAAGAGACCCAGTACTTC.

This chain links TRBV9 with TRBJ1-2; the match to TRBD1 covers 8 bases. The CDR3 totals 16 residues. Germline CDR1 and CDR2: SGDLS and YYNGEE. The V gene end was trimmed by 4 bases and the J gene end by 3 bases; junction bases not matched to a gene: 11. The CDR3 DNA reads TGTGCCAGCAGCTCCGGACAGGGAGAGAACTACTATGGCTACACCTTC. Amino acids: CASSSGQGENYYGYTF.